The rows below give T cell receptor beta chains drawn from one sample of a study of tumor and adjacent non-tumor tissue in lung cancer. TCRdb itself ran the multiplex PCR reads through MiXCR, one entry per CDR3 protein. The table records 100,000 to 150,000 distinct CDR3 sequences, around three fifths of them present only once. The sample consisted of lung tumor tissue. Receptor source: a man aged 25 to 40 with non-small cell lung cancer. Both conserved end residues are part of each CDR3. D genes are given only for firm matches. Rows may omit the clone size; those that give it use once, few, many or a size class.

TGCAGTGCTATACAGGGATTGGGGAACACTGAAGCTTTCTTT	CSAIQGLGNTEAFF	-	14	TRBV20-1	TRBJ1-1	many
TGCAGTGCTAGTCGGCAGGGCCCGTACACTGAAGCTTTCTTT	CSASRQGPYTEAFF	-	14	TRBV20-1	TRBJ1-1	many
TGCAGCGTTGTACAAGCGGGATATGCCCACGAGCAGTACTTC	CSVVQAGYAHEQYF	TRBD2	14	TRBV29-1	TRBJ2-7	-
TGCAGTGCAAACTTAGTGGGCGTATACGTGCAGTACTTC	CSANLVGVYVQYF	-	13	TRBV20-1	TRBJ2-7	-
TGTGCCAGCAGCGACCGGGACGGCGGCTCCCAGTACTTC	CASSDRDGGSQYF	-	13	TRBV11-3	TRBJ2-5	many
TGCAGTGCTAGAGTTCTAATAGGGGGCCGAGAACAACTGTTTTTT	CSARVLIGGREQLFF	TRBD1	15	TRBV20-1	TRBJ1-4	-
TGTGCCAGCAGCCAAGACCTAGCGGGAGGGAAAGATACGCAGTATTTT	CASSQDLAGGKDTQYF	TRBD2	16	TRBV6-1	TRBJ2-3	many
TGTGCCAGCAGCTTAGACGTAGTCGAGCGGGGGCGACTATACAATGAGCAGTTCTTC	CASSLDVVERGRLYNEQFF	TRBD2	19	TRBV7-9	TRBJ2-1	-
TGTGCCAGCAGTTTAGCGGGACCTCTACAGTACTTC	CASSLAGPLQYF	-	12	TRBV12-3/TRBV12-4	TRBJ2-7	many
TGTGCCAGCAGCCCCGAGGTCAGCCAAGAGACCCAGTACTTC	CASSPEVSQETQYF	-	14	TRBV21-1	TRBJ2-5	-
TGTGCCACCAGTGATCTGGAGACCGGGACAAGGGGAACCAGGGAGCTGTTTTTT	CATSDLETGTRGTRELFF	-	18	TRBV24-1	TRBJ2-2	-
TGTGCCATCAGTGAACGCGATAAAGGGAGCAATCAGCCCCAGCATTTT	CAISERDKGSNQPQHF	-	16	TRBV10-3	TRBJ1-5	many
TGCAGTGCTAGGTGGTCAGGGGGGGAGCAATACTTC	CSARWSGGEQYF	-	12	TRBV20-1	TRBJ2-7	-
TGTGCCAGCAGTTACCCCCGGGATTCCTACTGGCAGTACTTC	CASSYPRDSYWQYF	-	14	TRBV6-2/TRBV6-3	TRBJ2-7	-
TGTGCCATCAACTGGACAGGGAGAGATACGCAGTATTTT	CAINWTGRDTQYF	TRBD1	13	TRBV11-2	TRBJ2-3	once
TGTGCCTGCAACTCGCGTGGGGGTGAGGAGTACTTC	CACNSRGGEEYF	-	12	TRBV5-4	TRBJ2-7	-